This T cell receptor (beta chain) derives from a study of cytomegalovirus exposure and HLA in healthy donors. Broader study findings: In an earlier analysis, in under 700 donors, most V segments appeared productive either ~90% or ~30% of the time.

Comment on this clone: Antigen: not known.

The CDR3 has 16 residues. The V end was cut by 0 bases, the J end by 4 bases, with 16 bases between. Germline CDR1 is SGDLS and CDR2 is YYNGEE. The PCR used 60 Vbeta and 13 Jbeta primers. Method: immunoSEQ multiplex PCR; TCRdb's copy keeps in-frame clones and lacks some. The table has 150,000 to 200,000 clones, roughly 79% seen once. This clonotype originated in a man in his forties or fifties in good health and CMV-seropositive. Sequenced material: PBMCs. The gene calls are TRBV9 and TRBJ1-1, with D unresolved. The CDR3 reads CASSVEAQQVGTEAFF. The DNA of the CDR3 is TGTGCCAGCAGCGTAGAGGCGCAGCAGGTGGGCACTGAAGCTTTCTTT.